The 15 T cell receptor beta chains below all came from one sample that was sequenced in a study of Graves' ophthalmopathy and Graves' hyperthyroidism. RNA transcripts were the source from which TCR beta CDR3 regions were amplified. HTBI primers were employed in first-round RT-PCR, then a second-round multiplex PCR followed. TCRdb reprocessed the multiplex PCR reads with MiXCR, giving one entry per CDR3 protein. The table has 740,000 or so distinct CDR3 sequences, 40% seen once. Sample: peripheral blood. The receptors shown here come from an adult man with Graves' ophthalmopathy.

This clonotype was counted a few times. This chain joins TRBV20-1 and TRBJ2-7; D not resolved. There are 15 residues in the CDR3. Trimming pared 5 bases from V and 3 bases from J, leaving 20 bases between. CDR1 and CDR2 (germline): DFQATT, SNEGSKA (reference sequence). CDR3 in DNA: TGCAGTGCTCCGCCCCCGGGCGCGGCAAACTACGAGCAGTACTTC. Translated: CSAPPPGAANYEQYF.

This clonotype turned up a few times. This chain links TRBV5-5 with TRBJ1-2, with no clear D. Germline CDR1 and CDR2: SGHKS and YYEKEE (reference sequence). The CDR3 covers 15 residues. The ends were cut back, 1 base at V and 8 bases at J, with 18 bases in the middle. The CDR3 reads CASSLTGSPRRGYTF. As DNA, the CDR3 is TGTGCCAGCAGCTTGACCGGATCCCCCCGTCGAGGCTACACCTTC.

Worth noting for this clonotype: The junction departs from germline at one end; a sequencing error may be responsible. The chain uses TRBV20-1 and TRBJ2-5, with D possibly matching TRBD1 (6 bases). Germline CDR1 is DFQATT and CDR2 is SNEGSKA (reference sequence). The CDR3 has 12 amino acids. The CDR3 sequence: CSATDSQETRYF. The CDR3 DNA follows: TGCAGTGCGACGGACAGCCAAGAGACCCGGTACTTC.

Notes on this clonotype: One junction end does not reproduce the germline sequence, and a read error may be involved. The chain couples TRBV20-1 to TRBJ2-7; TRBD2 might be the D (5 bases). Germline V gives CDR1 DFQATT, CDR2 SNEGSKA (reference sequence). CDR3 length: 14 amino acids. CDR3: CSARDVSGIDEQHF. The CDR3 region has the DNA TGCAGTGCTAGAGATGTCTCGGGAATCGACGAGCAGCACTTC.

In this sample, this clonotype turned up a few times. V and J are TRBV29-1 and TRBJ2-3; 11 nucleotides match TRBD2. The trim removed 7 bases at V and 4 bases at J, leaving 13 bases unmatched. This CDR3 has 16 amino acids. CDR1 is SQVTM, CDR2 ANQGSEA, per germline. The CDR3 sequence: CSAGGTTSGKADTQYF. The CDR3 nucleotides are TGCAGCGCTGGAGGAACGACTAGCGGGAAGGCAGATACGCAGTATTTT.

The rearrangement uses TRBV24-1 and TRBJ1-5, with 8 bases lining up with TRBD1. CDR3 length: 14 residues. The V segment lost 11 bases and the J segment 0 bases; nucleotides outside the gene matches: 5. Per the germline V gene, CDR1 is KGHDR and CDR2 is SFDVKD. The CDR3 sequence is CASHRGDSNQPQHF. For the CDR3, the DNA is TGTGCCAGTCACAGGGGGGATAGCAATCAGCCCCAGCATTTT.

This clonotype was recorded many times. V is TRBV10-3 and J is TRBJ2-6; 8 nucleotides line up with TRBD1. Trimming at V came to 10 bases and at J to 3 bases, leaving 14 bases not matched to a gene. CDR3 size: 17 residues. Germline CDR1 is ENHRY and CDR2 is SYGVKD. CDR3 loop: CATRDGQGGIGANVLTF. CDR3 coding DNA: TGTGCCACCAGGGACGGACAGGGTGGAATTGGGGCCAACGTCCTGACTTTC.

This rearrangement joins TRBV5-4 to TRBJ2-7; 7 bases are shared with TRBD1. V lost 7 bases, J lost 5 bases, and 9 bases stayed unmatched. CDR1 is SGHNT and CDR2 is YYREEE in the germline V gene (reference sequence). The CDR3 has 13 residues. This CDR3 reads CASGRQGANEQYF. The DNA of the CDR3 is TGTGCCAGCGGCCGACAGGGCGCCAACGAGCAGTACTTC. Full variable domain (outside the CDR3, taken from reference TRBV5-4 and TRBJ2-7): ETGVTQSPTHLIKTRGQQVTLRCSSQSGHNTVSWYQQALGQGPQFIFQYYREEENGRGNFPPRFSGLQFPNYSSELNVNALELDDSALYLCASGRQGANEQYFGPGTRLTVT.

The rearrangement links TRBV24-1 to TRBJ1-5, with D possibly being TRBD1 (6 bases). CDR3 length: 15 residues. Germline CDR1 is KGHDR and CDR2 is SFDVKD. V shed 11 bases and J shed 1 base, with 17 bases lying between them. For the CDR3, the DNA is TGTGCCAGTACTAACAGGGTAAGCAGCAATCAGCCCCAGCATTTT. It specifies CASTNRVSSNQPQHF.

This clonotype was found many times. This rearrangement joins TRBV29-1 to TRBJ2-2; D gene unclear. Between the trimmed V and J ends, which lost 1 base and 1 base, there was a span of 10 bases. The CDR3 extends over 15 amino acids. The germline gives CDR1 SQVTM, CDR2 ANQGSEA. This CDR3 is CSVEGQEVNTGELFF. CDR3 nucleotide sequence: TGCAGCGTTGAAGGGCAGGAAGTGAACACCGGGGAGCTGTTTTTT.

This clonotype was counted at least ten times. The gene calls are TRBV9 and TRBJ1-1, with D maybe TRBD1 (5 bases). Germline-derived CDR1 and CDR2 are SGDLS and YYNGEE. Deletions cut 0 bases from V and 3 bases from J, with 12 bases between. This CDR3 contains 15 residues. CDR3 bases: TGTGCCAGCAGCGTAGGGGGCGGAGTGGACACTGAAGCTTTCTTT. This encodes CASSVGGGVDTEAFF. The entire variable domain, with the rest obtained from reference TRBV9 and TRBJ1-1, is as follows: DSGVTQTPKHLITATGQRVTLRCSPRSGDLSVYWYQQSLDQGLQFLIQYYNGEERAKGNILERFSAQQFPDLHSELNLSSLELGDSALYFCASSVGGGVDTEAFFGQGTRLTVV.

The gene calls are TRBV7-6 and TRBJ2-2, with TRBD2 matching over 7 bases. Germline CDR1 SGHVS, CDR2 FNYEAQ. V was pared by 7 bases and J by 3 bases, with 8 bases of the junction left unmatched. The CDR3 has 15 residues. The CDR3 sequence is CASTDGGGDTGELFF. DNA of the CDR3: TGTGCCAGCACCGATGGCGGGGGTGACACCGGGGAGCTGTTTTTT.

This chain connects TRBV7-9 to TRBJ1-1, with TRBD1 identical over 8 bases. The CDR3 covers 15 residues. Germline V gene data show CDR1 as SEHNR and CDR2 as FQNEAQ (reference sequence). J gave up 4 bases and V 1 base, and 5 bases lay outside the gene matches. CDR3: CASSLGTGRITEAFF. The CDR3 nucleotides are TGTGCCAGCAGCTTAGGGACAGGGAGAATCACTGAAGCTTTCTTT.

This clonotype came up many times. V is TRBV12-3 or TRBV12-4 and J is TRBJ1-6, with a tentative D call TRBD1 (6 bases). V dropped 6 bases and J dropped 8 bases, with 14 bases sitting between them. CDR3 length: 14 amino acids. The CDR3 region has the DNA TGTGCCAGCAGCCCCCGGGGGCAGGATTCACCCCTCCACTTT. It yields the protein CASSPRGQDSPLHF.

This clonotype has at least ten counts. The chain uses TRBV20-1 and TRBJ2-5, with D perhaps being TRBD1 or TRBD2 (5 bases each). This CDR3 has 14 amino acids. Trimming took 2 bases from V and 2 from J, leaving 12 bases between them. Germline CDR1 is DFQATT and CDR2 is SNEGSKA (reference sequence). DNA for the CDR3: TGCAGTGCTAGAATCGGGACCCATCAAGAGACCCAGTACTTC. It yields the protein CSARIGTHQETQYF.